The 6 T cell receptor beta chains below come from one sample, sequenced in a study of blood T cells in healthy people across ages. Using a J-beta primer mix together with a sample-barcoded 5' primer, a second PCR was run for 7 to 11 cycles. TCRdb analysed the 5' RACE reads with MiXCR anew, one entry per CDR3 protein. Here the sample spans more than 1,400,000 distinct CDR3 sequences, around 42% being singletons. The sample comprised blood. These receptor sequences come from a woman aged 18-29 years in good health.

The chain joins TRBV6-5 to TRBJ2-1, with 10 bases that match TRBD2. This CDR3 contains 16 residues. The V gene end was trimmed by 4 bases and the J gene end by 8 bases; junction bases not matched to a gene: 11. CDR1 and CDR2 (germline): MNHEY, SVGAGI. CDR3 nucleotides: TGTGCCAGCAGTTCCGGGACTAGCGCGCCCGGGGATGAGCAGTTCTTC. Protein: CASSSGTSAPGDEQFF.

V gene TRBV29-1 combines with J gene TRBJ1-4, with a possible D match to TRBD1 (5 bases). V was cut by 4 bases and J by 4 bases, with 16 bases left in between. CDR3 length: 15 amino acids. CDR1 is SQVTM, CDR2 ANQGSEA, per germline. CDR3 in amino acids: CSVGSREGFNEKLFF. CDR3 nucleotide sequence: TGCAGCGTTGGTTCCCGAGAGGGGTTTAATGAAAAACTGTTTTTT.

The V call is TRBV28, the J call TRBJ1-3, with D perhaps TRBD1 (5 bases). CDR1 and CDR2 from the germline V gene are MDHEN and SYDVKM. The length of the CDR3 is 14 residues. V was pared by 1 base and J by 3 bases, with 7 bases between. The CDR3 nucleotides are TGTGCCAGCAGTTTATCCGGGGGTGGAAACACCATATATTTT. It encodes CASSLSGGGNTIYF.

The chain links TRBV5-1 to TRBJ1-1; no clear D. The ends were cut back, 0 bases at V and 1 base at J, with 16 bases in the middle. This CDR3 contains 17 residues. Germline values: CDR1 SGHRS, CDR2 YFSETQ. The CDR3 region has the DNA TGCGCCAGCAGCTTGGAGCCGTCGGATTATTCGAACACTGAAGCTTTCTTT. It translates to CASSLEPSDYSNTEAFF.

The CDR3 region has the DNA TGTGCCAGCAGCCCCATAGAACAACCTAAAGCCGAGCAGTACTTC. It yields the protein CASSPIEQPKAEQYF. V gene TRBV7-9 combines with J gene TRBJ2-5, with D unresolved. The J call is in doubt because the DNA end fits TRBJ2-7 better. CDR1 and CDR2 (germline): SEHNR, FQNEAQ (reference sequence). The CDR3 consists of 15 residues.

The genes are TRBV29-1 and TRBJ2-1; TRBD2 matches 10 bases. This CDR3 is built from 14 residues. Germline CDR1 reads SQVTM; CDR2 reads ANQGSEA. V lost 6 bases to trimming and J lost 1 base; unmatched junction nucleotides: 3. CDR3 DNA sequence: TGCAGCGTCTGGACTAGCGGTTCCTACAATGAGCAGTTCTTC. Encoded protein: CSVWTSGSYNEQFF.